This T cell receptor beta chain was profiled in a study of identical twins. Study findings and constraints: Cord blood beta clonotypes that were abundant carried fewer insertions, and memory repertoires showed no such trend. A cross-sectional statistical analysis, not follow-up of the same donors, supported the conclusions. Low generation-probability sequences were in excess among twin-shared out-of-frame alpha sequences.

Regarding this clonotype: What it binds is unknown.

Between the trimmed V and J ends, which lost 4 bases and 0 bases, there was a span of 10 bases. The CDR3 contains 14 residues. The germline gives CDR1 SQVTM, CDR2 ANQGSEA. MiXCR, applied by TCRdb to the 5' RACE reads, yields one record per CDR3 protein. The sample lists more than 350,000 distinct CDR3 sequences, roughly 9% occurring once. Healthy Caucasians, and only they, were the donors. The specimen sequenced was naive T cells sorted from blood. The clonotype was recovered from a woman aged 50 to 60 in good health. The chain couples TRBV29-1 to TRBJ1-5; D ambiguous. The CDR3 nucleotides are TGCAGCGTTGTCGAGGGAAATAGCAATCAGCCCCAGCATTTT. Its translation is CSVVEGNSNQPQHF.